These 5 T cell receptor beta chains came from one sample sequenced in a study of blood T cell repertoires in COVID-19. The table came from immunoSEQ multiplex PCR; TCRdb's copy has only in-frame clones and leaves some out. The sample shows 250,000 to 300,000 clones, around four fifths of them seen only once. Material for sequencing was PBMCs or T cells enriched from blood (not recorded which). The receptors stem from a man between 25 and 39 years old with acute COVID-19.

The CDR3 bases are TGTGCCAGCTCACCTCACGCGGGACTAGCGAGGTACGAGCAGTACGTC. Translation gives CASSPHAGLARYEQYV. The chain recombines TRBV18 with TRBJ2-7, with TRBD2 matching 10 bases. CDR1 is KGHSH and CDR2 is LQKENI in the germline V gene. The V segment lost 3 bases and the J segment 4 bases; nucleotides outside the gene matches: 9. This CDR3 region has 16 residues.

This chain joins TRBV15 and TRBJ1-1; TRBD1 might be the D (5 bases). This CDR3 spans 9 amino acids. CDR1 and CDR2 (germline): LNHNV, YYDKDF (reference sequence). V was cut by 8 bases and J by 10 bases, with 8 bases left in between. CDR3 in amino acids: CATGAPAFF. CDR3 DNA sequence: TGTGCCACCGGGGCACCAGCTTTCTTT.

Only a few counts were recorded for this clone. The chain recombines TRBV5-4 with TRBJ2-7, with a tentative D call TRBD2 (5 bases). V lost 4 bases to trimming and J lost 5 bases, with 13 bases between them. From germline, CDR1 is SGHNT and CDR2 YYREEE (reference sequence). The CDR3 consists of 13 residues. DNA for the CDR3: TGTGCCAGCAGCCGCGGGTTGCGGGACGAGCAGTACGTC. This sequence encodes CASSRGLRDEQYV.

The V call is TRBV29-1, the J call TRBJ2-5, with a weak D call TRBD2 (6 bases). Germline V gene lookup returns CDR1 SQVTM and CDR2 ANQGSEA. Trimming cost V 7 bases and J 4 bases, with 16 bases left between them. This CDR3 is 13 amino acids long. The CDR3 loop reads CSGGNGGGETQYF. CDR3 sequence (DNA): TGCAGCGGCGGAAACGGGGGAGGAGAGACCCAGTACTTC.

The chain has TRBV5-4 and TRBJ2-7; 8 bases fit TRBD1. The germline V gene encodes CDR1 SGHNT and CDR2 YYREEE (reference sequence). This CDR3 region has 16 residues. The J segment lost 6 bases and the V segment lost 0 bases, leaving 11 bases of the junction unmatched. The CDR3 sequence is CASSLAQGQGSSEQYV. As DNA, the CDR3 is TGTGCCAGCAGCTTGGCCCAAGGACAGGGTTCTTCCGAGCAGTACGTC.